This T cell receptor (beta chain) was documented in a study of naive and memory T cell subsets. Whole-study results and caveats: Naive repertoires, especially CD8, held a few larger clonotypes, possibly memory cells re-expressing CD45RA.

This clonotype was counted at least ten times. The antigen remains undetermined. The beta constant-region primer was an equimolar mix of two oligonucleotides covering TRBC1 and TRBC2. Four rounds of PCR amplified the ligated cDNA using nested alpha and beta constant-region primers plus SP2. From the UMI-ligation and nested PCR reads, TCRdb called clonotypes with MiXCR, one entry per CDR3 protein. There are approximately 150,000 distinct CDR3 sequences in the sample; over 20% occur only once, and about 0.11% lies in the top ten. CDR3 length: 11 amino acids. CDR1 DFQATT and CDR2 SNEGSKA come from the germline V gene (reference sequence). V lost 3 bases and J 6 bases, leaving 6 bases between the germline ends.

The sequencing sample was made of naive CD4+ T cells from blood. This sequence originates from a human donor in good health. The chain couples TRBV20-1 to TRBJ2-1, with unresolved D. CDR3 amino acids: CSASRLNEQFF. CDR3 nucleotides: TGCAGTGCTAGTCGGCTCAATGAGCAGTTCTTC.